These 20 T cell receptor beta chains originate from one sample sequenced in a study of T cell clonality in common variable immunodeficiency. Assay used: immunoSEQ multiplex PCR; TCRdb lists only in-frame clones, some missing. The specimen has about 81,000 clones, none found just once. Sequenced material: peripheral blood mononuclear cells. These receptors were collected from a person aged 18 to 70 in good health.

This clone was picked up many times. The read finishes 3 residues shy of the CDR3 end, and the germline J gene is used to complete it. This chain links TRBV29-1 with TRBJ1-1; D possibly corresponds to TRBD1 (5 bases). This CDR3 comprises 11 residues. V was clipped by 6 bases and J by 7 bases, with 12 bases between them. Per the germline V gene, CDR1 is SQVTM and CDR2 is ANQGSEA. This CDR3 reads CSVAPGLEAFF. The CDR3 DNA, read in part, is TGCAGCGTCGCACCGGGACTTGAA.

Many counts were recorded for this clone. The read ends 3 residues shy of where the CDR3 ends; the end is completed using the germline J gene. The J gene is TRBJ2-3, the V gene TRBV6-4, with 7 bases that match TRBD2. CDR1 and CDR2 (germline): MRHNA, SNTAGT. The CDR3 covers 13 residues. The sequenced part of the CDR3 DNA is TGTGCCAGCAGTGAACCACTAGCGTCGACG. It specifies CASSEPLAST. The complete CDR3 reads CASSEPLASTQYF.

This clone was picked up a small number of times. CDR3 protein: CASRSGGYYEQYF. CDR3 DNA (partial): TGCGCCAGCAGGAGCGGGGGCTACTACGAG. The genes are TRBV10-2 and TRBJ2-7, with 8 bases lining up with TRBD2. The read falls 3 residues short of the CDR3 end, and the missing part is taken from the germline J gene. This CDR3 is 13 amino acids long. Losses at the gene ends were 6 bases for V and 3 bases for J; bases not matched to a gene: 4. Germline V lookup: CDR1 WSHSY, CDR2 SAAADI.

This clone was recorded many times. Coverage ceases 3 residues before the CDR3 finishes, and the germline J gene fills in the end. The gene calls are TRBV19 and TRBJ2-7, with TRBD2 as a possible D gene (6 bases). V was cut by 4 bases and J by 2 bases, with 12 bases left in between. Germline lookup yields CDR1 LNHDA and CDR2 SQIVND (reference sequence). The CDR3 consists of 14 residues. The CDR3 bases that were read are TGTGCCAGTAGTACCCCTAGCGTTCCCTACGAG. Residues: CASSTPSVPYE. The whole CDR3 sequence is CASSTPSVPYEQYF.

A word on this clone: The read gets to within 3 residues of the CDR3 end, and the germline J gene fills in the rest. The chain uses TRBV7-9 and TRBJ2-5; D call uncertain. The length of the CDR3 is 11 residues. Deletions cut 4 bases from V and 5 bases from J, with 5 bases between. CDR1 is SEHNR, CDR2 FQNEAQ, per germline (reference sequence). This chain's CDR3 is CASSSLETQYF. The DNA read from the CDR3 is TGTGCCAGCAGCTCGTTGGAGACC.

The table lists this clone with many counts. Coverage ceases 3 residues before the CDR3 finishes, and the germline J gene fills in the end. The gene calls are TRBV11-2 and TRBJ2-7; D not resolved. The CDR3 has 13 amino acids. In germline, CDR1 is SGHAT, CDR2 FQNNGV. V lost 0 bases to trimming and J lost 2 bases, with 5 bases between them. The CDR3 protein is CASSLDGPYEQYF. CDR3 bases read: TGTGCCAGCAGCTTAGATGGGCCCTACGAG.

This clone has a count of ten or more. Sequencing ends 3 residues short of the CDR3 end; the germline J gene provides the rest. The chain uses TRBV29-1 and TRBJ2-7; D is unclear. Germline CDR1 reads SQVTM; CDR2 reads ANQGSEA. The CDR3 runs 12 residues. Trimming shortened V by 4 bases and J by 3 bases, and 10 bases separated the two germline ends. The part of the CDR3 DNA that was read is TGCAGCGTTGGTTTGTCAGGCTACGAG. Translating gives CSVGLSGYE. The CDR3 in full is CSVGLSGYEQYF.

This clone was detected ten times or more. The CDR3 extends 3 residues past the end of the read, so its final part is completed from the germline J gene. The rearrangement uses TRBV5-1 and TRBJ2-1; 13 bases align to TRBD2. With V trimmed by 5 bases and J by 9 bases, 8 bases remained unmatched. The CDR3 consists of 15 residues. Per the germline V gene, CDR1 is SGHRS and CDR2 is YFSETQ. CDR3 amino acids: CASSYGLAGDIEQFF. Partial CDR3 DNA: TGCGCCAGCAGTTATGGACTAGCGGGAGACATTGAG. The whole variable domain, remainder taken from reference TRBV5-1 and TRBJ2-1, is KAGVTQTPRYLIKTRGQQVTLSCSPISGHRSVSWYQQTPGQGLQFLFEYFSETQRNKGNFPGRFSGRQFSNSRSEMNVSTLELGDSALYLCASSYGLAGDIEQFFGPGTRLTVL.

This clone was seen many times. The sequence runs out 3 residues before the end of the CDR3; the remainder is reconstructed from the germline J gene. V is TRBV6-2 or TRBV6-3 and J is TRBJ2-2; TRBD2 agrees at 9 bases. This CDR3 spans 15 amino acids. From germline, CDR1 is MNHEY and CDR2 SVGEGT. The junction had 7 bases not matched to a gene; V was cut back by 5 bases and J by 6 bases. CDR3 DNA (partial): TGTGCCAGCAGTCTGACTAGCGGTGGGTCCGGGGAG. This codes for CASSLTSGGSGE. The full CDR3 sequence reads CASSLTSGGSGELFF.

This clone appeared a few times. The read gets to within 3 residues of the CDR3 end, and the germline J gene fills in the rest. This chain joins TRBV7-3 and TRBJ1-1, with 9 nucleotides matching TRBD1. This CDR3 spans 15 amino acids. V shed 5 bases, J shed 0 bases, and the junction held 4 bases outside the gene matches. Per germline, CDR1 SGHTA and CDR2 FQGTGA. The CDR3 here is CASSGWTGVNTEAFF. The CDR3 DNA, read in part, is TGTGCCAGCAGCGGCTGGACAGGGGTGAACACTGAA.

Many counts were recorded for this clone. The read terminates 3 residues ahead of where the CDR3 ends, so the germline J gene completes it. This sequence joins TRBV5-5 and TRBJ2-7; D possibly corresponds to TRBD1 (5 bases). Germline CDR1 and CDR2: SGHKS and YYEKEE (reference sequence). The ends were cut back, 6 bases at V and 6 bases at J, with 16 bases in the middle. The CDR3 runs 13 residues. The covered CDR3 bases are TGTGCCAGCATACAGGACCGTGTGGGCGAG. Translation: CASIQDRVGE. The CDR3 in its entirety is CASIQDRVGEQYF.

A few counts support this clone. From the germline J gene comes the end of the CDR3, since the read stops 3 residues before it. This chain uses TRBV7-1 with TRBJ2-3, with 9 bases matching TRBD2. TRBV7-1 is noted as an ORF with a role that remains uncertain. Trimming cost V 3 bases and J 5 bases; bases outside gene matches: 21. This CDR3 has 20 residues. This chain's CDR3 is CASSSRSSGFGSGSKDTQYF. CDR3 bases read: TGTGCCAGCAGCTCTAGGTCAAGTGGGTTTGGTAGCGGGAGTAAAGATACG.

This clone was seen repeatedly, ten times or more. The sequence runs out 3 residues before the end of the CDR3; the remainder is reconstructed from the germline J gene. This rearrangement joins TRBV10-3 to TRBJ2-3, with TRBD2 matching over 8 bases. Trimming removed 4 bases from V and 0 bases from J; junction bases left unmatched: 3. Germline V CDR1 and CDR2: ENHRY, SYGVKD. The CDR3 totals 15 residues. The CDR3 bases that were read are TGTGCCATCAGTGGTGGACTAGCCAGCACAGATACG. Translated, it gives CAISGGLASTDT. The full CDR3 protein reads CAISGGLASTDTQYF.

This clone was counted ten times or more. The read comes to an end 3 residues before the CDR3 does, leaving the germline J gene to fill in the end. This chain uses TRBV10-1 with TRBJ2-5, with 8 bases that match TRBD1. Germline loops: CDR1 WNHNN, CDR2 SYGVQD (reference sequence). The CDR3 is 14 amino acids. V lost 0 bases to trimming and J lost 4 bases; unmatched junction nucleotides: 1. CDR3 amino acids: CASSESGTGETQYF. CDR3 DNA (partial): TGCGCCAGCAGTGAGTCCGGGACAGGAGAGACC.

This clone occurred many times. The CDR3 extends 3 residues past the end of the read, so its final part is completed from the germline J gene. The rearrangement joins TRBV7-9 to TRBJ1-1; D is undetermined. The length of the CDR3 is 12 residues. With 5 bases removed from V and 7 bases from J, the gap between germline ends came to 11 bases. Germline lookup yields CDR1 SEHNR and CDR2 FQNEAQ (reference sequence). The CDR3 bases that were read are TGTGCCAGCAGCGAGTCGAGTAGTGAA. Its translation: CASSESSSE. The complete CDR3 reads CASSESSSEAFF. Drawing the rest from reference TRBV7-9 and TRBJ1-1, the complete variable domain is DTGVSQNPRHKITKRGQNVTFRCDPISEHNRLYWYRQTLGQGPEFLTYFQNEAQLEKSRLLSDRFSAERPKGSFSTLEIQRTEQGDSAMYLCASSESSSEAFFGQGTRLTVV.

This clone appeared many times. The CDR3 goes on 3 residues after the read ends, and that part is filled in from the germline J gene. The rearrangement joins TRBV20-1 to TRBJ2-7; 9 positions agree with TRBD2. The CDR3 length is 14 residues. V shed 1 base, J shed 4 bases, and the junction held 5 bases outside the gene matches. The germline gives CDR1 DFQATT, CDR2 SNEGSKA (reference sequence). The covered CDR3 bases are TGCAGTGCTAGAGCCCTAGCGGGATTATACGAG. Protein: CSARALAGLYE. In full, the CDR3 is CSARALAGLYEQYF.

On this clone: The CDR3 is cut off 3 residues early in the read; its end comes from the germline J gene. The chain uses TRBV20-1 and TRBJ2-7, with D perhaps TRBD1 (6 bases). The CDR3 loop spans 13 amino acids. V was shortened by 8 bases and J by 2 bases, with 16 bases between the two germline ends. Germline loops: CDR1 DFQATT, CDR2 SNEGSKA (reference sequence). CDR3: CSLFRGTPYEQYF. The covered CDR3 bases are TGCAGTTTATTCAGGGGTACCCCCTACGAG.

This clone has ten or more counts. The read is 3 residues too short to cover the CDR3 end, so that end is filled in from the germline J gene. The chain uses TRBV20-1 and TRBJ2-7; TRBD2 is a possible D gene (6 bases). The ends were cut back, 4 bases at V and 4 bases at J, with 17 bases in the middle. Germline V lookup: CDR1 DFQATT, CDR2 SNEGSKA (reference sequence). The length of the CDR3 is 14 residues. Incomplete CDR3 DNA: TGCAGTGCTACCAGGGCGGGGCCAGTTTACGAG. Amino acid sequence: CSATRAGPVYE. The complete CDR3 sequence is CSATRAGPVYEQYF.

This clone was recorded many times. The CDR3 end falls 3 residues outside the read, so it is completed with the germline J gene. The gene calls are TRBV19 and TRBJ1-2; D remains ambiguous. The germline V gene has CDR1 LNHDA and CDR2 SQIVND (reference sequence). This CDR3 comprises 13 residues. Trimming shortened V by 4 bases and J by 5 bases, and 11 bases separated the two germline ends. The CDR3 loop reads CASSTSGIYGYTF. Partial CDR3 DNA: TGTGCCAGTAGTACCTCGGGGATTTATGGC.

This clone was recorded many times. Sequencing ends 3 residues short of the CDR3 end; the germline J gene provides the rest. This rearrangement joins TRBV6-4 to TRBJ2-3; D may be TRBD1 (6 bases). The V and J ends lost 3 bases and 5 bases respectively, with 12 bases between them. The CDR3 spans 14 residues. From germline, CDR1 is MRHNA and CDR2 SNTAGT. The CDR3 sequence is CASSERQEVDTQYF. The sequenced CDR3 bases are TGTGCCAGCAGTGAACGACAGGAGGTAGATACG.